Shown below are 28 T cell receptor beta chains from a single sample sequenced in a study of PD-L1 blockade in urothelial cancer. The table came from immunoSEQ multiplex PCR; TCRdb's copy has only in-frame clones and leaves some out. The sample holds about 38,000 clones, about 88% seen once. The time point here: peripheral blood 6 weeks after treatment start. The material was PBMCs, obtained around atezolizumab (anti-PD-L1) treatment. These receptors were taken from a man aged 55 to 69 with urothelial cancer.

V usage is TRBV7-9 and J usage is TRBJ1-4; no clear D. CDR1 and CDR2 from the germline V gene are SEHNR and FQNEAQ (reference sequence). V dropped 5 bases and J dropped 0 bases, with 13 bases sitting between them. The CDR3 consists of 16 residues. The CDR3 here is CASSHPRGTTNEKLFF. CDR3 DNA sequence: TGTGCCAGCAGCCACCCTAGAGGGACAACTAATGAAAAACTGTTTTTT.

This clone was recorded once. The chain has TRBV11-3 and TRBJ2-4, with 7 bases lining up with TRBD1. The CDR3 is 15 residues long. Germline V gene sequence: CDR1 SGHNT, CDR2 YENEEA. J lost 8 bases, V lost 4 bases, and 11 bases had no gene match. The CDR3 protein is CASSSDTTGIDIQYF. DNA of the CDR3: TGTGCCAGCAGCTCCGATACGACAGGGATTGACATTCAGTACTTC.

This chain uses TRBV5-4 with TRBJ2-1; 9 bases agree with TRBD2. Germline-derived CDR1 and CDR2 are SGHNT and YYREEE (reference sequence). With V trimmed by 1 base and J by 6 bases, 8 bases remained unmatched. This CDR3 has 16 amino acids. CDR3 protein: CASSLSASGARNEQFF. The CDR3 DNA follows: TGTGCCAGCAGCTTGTCGGCTAGCGGGGCCCGCAATGAGCAGTTCTTC.

The chain has TRBV2 and TRBJ2-2; TRBD1 agrees at 9 bases. The J segment lost 0 bases and the V segment lost 5 bases, leaving 4 bases of the junction unmatched. The CDR3 has 16 residues. Germline V gene sequence: CDR1 SNHLY, CDR2 FYNNEI. The CDR3 loop is CASSRGQGSNTGELFF. The CDR3 bases are TGTGCCAGCAGTCGGGGACAGGGCTCGAACACCGGGGAGCTGTTTTTT.

CDR3 in DNA: TGTGCCAGCAGCTTAGGCACAGGGAGCTCCTACGAGCAGTACTTC. It codes for CASSLGTGSSYEQYF. The chain couples TRBV7-2 to TRBJ2-7; possibly TRBD1 for D (6 bases). The ends were cut back, 1 base at V and 0 bases at J, with 10 bases in the middle. Looked up from germline, CDR1 is SGHTA and CDR2 is FQGNSA. CDR3 size: 15 residues.

This clone showed up just once. The J gene is TRBJ1-2, the V gene TRBV7-2; D not resolved. The CDR3 is 13 residues long. Germline V gene sequence: CDR1 SGHTA, CDR2 FQGNSA. The V end was cut by 5 bases, the J end by 8 bases, with 15 bases between. DNA of the CDR3: TGTGCCAGCAGCCCCCGGGATCGGAGGGGCTACACCTTC. Encoded protein: CASSPRDRRGYTF.

The chain is built from TRBV4-1 and TRBJ2-7, with 10 bases that match TRBD2. Trimming removed 4 bases from V and 3 bases from J; junction bases left unmatched: 6. CDR3 size: 15 residues. Germline V gene lookup returns CDR1 MGHRA and CDR2 YSYEKL. This chain's CDR3 is CASSLGASGSYEQYF. The CDR3 nucleotides read TGCGCCAGCAGCCTGGGTGCTAGCGGGAGCTACGAGCAGTACTTC.

V gene TRBV5-1 combines with J gene TRBJ2-7; no clear D. Trimming stripped 0 bases from V and 3 bases from J, with 7 bases between. The CDR3 is made up of 13 amino acids. Per the germline V gene, CDR1 is SGHRS and CDR2 is YFSETQ. The CDR3 DNA follows: TGCGCCAGCAGCTTGGTGCTAGACTACGAGCAGTACTTC. As protein: CASSLVLDYEQYF.

This clone was found once. The V and J genes are TRBV9 and TRBJ2-7, with TRBD2 identical over 11 bases. J gave up 3 bases and V 4 bases, and 12 bases lay outside the gene matches. The germline V gene encodes CDR1 SGDLS and CDR2 YYNGEE. The length of the CDR3 is 17 residues. In nucleotides, the CDR3 is TGTGCCAGCAGCCCACTAGCGGGAGTACTCTCTGACTACGAGCAGTACTTC. As protein: CASSPLAGVLSDYEQYF.

V and J are TRBV30 and TRBJ1-3; 8 bases align to TRBD1. Germline trimming cut 0 bases from V and 0 bases from J; bases unmatched to any gene: 7. The CDR3 has 17 amino acids. From germline, CDR1 is GTSNPN and CDR2 SVGIG (reference sequence). The CDR3 loop reads CAWSVGGQATSGNTIYF. CDR3 nucleotide sequence: TGTGCCTGGAGTGTAGGGGGACAGGCGACCTCTGGAAACACCATATATTTT.

The chain carries TRBV5-1 and TRBJ2-2, with 11 bases that match TRBD2. This CDR3 is built from 19 residues. The ends lost 3 bases at V and 4 bases at J; junction bases unmatched: 14. Germline assignment: CDR1 SGHRS and CDR2 YFSETQ. The CDR3 region is CASSSYGGSGRAPTGELFF. CDR3 nucleotide sequence: TGCGCCAGCAGCTCTTACGGAGGTAGCGGGAGGGCGCCCACCGGGGAGCTGTTTTTT.

The CDR3, as DNA: TGTGCCAGCAGCTTTCTAAAGGGGTACGGGAGGGCTGAGCAGTTCTTC. It specifies CASSFLKGYGRAEQFF. This rearrangement joins TRBV11-1 to TRBJ2-1; 8 nucleotides match TRBD2. From germline, CDR1 is SGHAT and CDR2 FQDESV (reference sequence). CDR3 length: 16 amino acids. The ends lost 3 bases at V and 9 bases at J; junction bases unmatched: 13.

The chain has TRBV5-5 and TRBJ1-2, with TRBD1 as a possible D gene (6 bases). Germline V gene sequence: CDR1 SGHKS, CDR2 YYEKEE (reference sequence). Trimming cost V 0 bases and J 7 bases, with 13 bases left between them. The CDR3 has 14 residues. The CDR3 nucleotides are TGTGCCAGCAGCTTGGTTGGACAGAGTGGTGGCTACACCTTC. It translates to CASSLVGQSGGYTF.

V gene TRBV30 combines with J gene TRBJ2-1, with 11 bases lining up with TRBD2. Losses at the gene ends were 4 bases for V and 8 bases for J; bases not matched to a gene: 10. Germline V gene data show CDR1 as GTSNPN and CDR2 as SVGIG (reference sequence). The CDR3 runs to 15 residues. The CDR3 loop is CAWNPGGSGRDEQFF. CDR3 nucleotide sequence: TGTGCCTGGAATCCTGGGGGTAGCGGGAGGGATGAGCAGTTCTTC.

The chain employs TRBV6-1 and TRBJ1-6; D unclear. V shed 8 bases and J shed 10 bases, with 15 bases lying between them. This CDR3 spans 13 amino acids. Germline loops: CDR1 MNHNS, CDR2 SASEGT. The CDR3 nucleotides are TGTGCCAGCCTCGGCGGGAGAGAGTCACCCCTCCACTTT. Its translation is CASLGGRESPLHF.

This rearrangement joins TRBV28 to TRBJ1-2; D is unclear. Germline CDR1 reads MDHEN; CDR2 reads SYDVKM. V lost 5 bases to trimming and J lost 0 bases, with 7 bases between them. CDR3 length equals 13 residues. CDR3 bases: TGTGCCAGCAGTGGAGGTCCTAACTATGGCTACACCTTC. This translates into CASSGGPNYGYTF.

V and J are TRBV29-1 and TRBJ2-2; 12 bases map to TRBD2. V shed 3 bases and J 5 bases; nucleotides not matched to a gene: 10. This CDR3 is 17 amino acids long. CDR1 and CDR2 (germline): SQVTM, ANQGSEA. CDR3 DNA: TGCAGCGTTGACCGTACTAGCGGGGGGCCGTGGACCGGGGAGCTGTTTTTT. It yields the protein CSVDRTSGGPWTGELFF.

This chain uses TRBV20-1 with TRBJ2-7; no clear D. Germline V lookup: CDR1 DFQATT, CDR2 SNEGSKA (reference sequence). This CDR3 is 11 amino acids long. CDR3 DNA: TGCAGCACCCGGCACAGACGGGAGCAGTACTTC. The encoded protein is CSTRHRREQYF.

This clone has just a few counts. The genes are TRBV29-1 and TRBJ1-1, with D unresolved. This CDR3 comprises 11 residues. CDR1 and CDR2 (germline): SQVTM, ANQGSEA. V lost 7 bases to trimming and J lost 2 bases, with 8 bases between them. The CDR3 bases are TGCAGCGGACAATCCAACACTGAAGCTTTCTTT. Encoded protein: CSGQSNTEAFF.

The rearrangement links TRBV6-4 to TRBJ2-6; D call uncertain. CDR1 and CDR2 from the germline V gene are MRHNA and SNTAGT. V was cut by 4 bases and J by 0 bases, with 4 bases left in between. This CDR3 has 14 amino acids. CDR3 nucleotide sequence: TGTGCCAGCAGTGCAGACTCTGGGGCCAACGTCCTGACTTTC. It encodes CASSADSGANVLTF.

V and J are TRBV5-4 and TRBJ2-1; 10 bases fit TRBD1. V trimming: 4 bases; J trimming: 10 bases; junction bases outside the gene matches: 11. CDR1 and CDR2 (germline): SGHNT, YYREEE (reference sequence). The length of the CDR3 is 15 residues. In DNA form, the CDR3 reads TGTGCCAGCAGCCCGGGGGGACAGGGGACTTTAGAGCAGTTCTTC. Its protein is CASSPGGQGTLEQFF.

The rearrangement uses TRBV5-1 and TRBJ2-4, with D maybe TRBD2 (5 bases). The ends were cut back, 1 base at V and 2 bases at J, with 13 bases in the middle. Germline V gene sequence: CDR1 SGHRS, CDR2 YFSETQ. CDR3 length: 16 amino acids. The CDR3 here is CASSLSGFGTKNIQYF. DNA for the CDR3: TGCGCCAGCAGCTTGTCCGGGTTCGGGACCAAAAACATTCAGTACTTC.

This clone showed up just once. This chain connects TRBV18 to TRBJ2-5; D unclear. V was cut by 3 bases and J by 2 bases, with 7 bases left in between. The CDR3 length is 13 residues. Germline CDR1 KGHSH, CDR2 LQKENI. CDR3 residues: CASSPDLQETQYF. As DNA, the CDR3 is TGTGCCAGCTCACCCGACTTACAAGAGACCCAGTACTTC.

The V call is TRBV6-5, the J call TRBJ2-5, with D perhaps TRBD2 (6 bases). The CDR3 loop spans 13 amino acids. V was trimmed by 5 bases and J by 1 base, leaving 8 bases between them. Per germline, CDR1 MNHEY and CDR2 SVGAGI. In DNA form, the CDR3 reads TGTGCCAGCAGTCTAGCGCCCCAAGAGACCCAGTACTTC. Amino acids: CASSLAPQETQYF.

The chain couples TRBV5-1 to TRBJ2-2; TRBD2 might be the D (5 bases). This CDR3 is built from 14 residues. V lost 1 base and J 7 bases, leaving 11 bases between the germline ends. Germline CDR1 and CDR2: SGHRS and YFSETQ. CDR3 sequence: CASSLSGLNGELFF. DNA for the CDR3: TGCGCCAGCAGCTTGAGCGGCCTCAACGGGGAGCTGTTTTTT. The whole variable domain, remainder taken from reference TRBV5-1 and TRBJ2-2, is KAGVTQTPRYLIKTRGQQVTLSCSPISGHRSVSWYQQTPGQGLQFLFEYFSETQRNKGNFPGRFSGRQFSNSRSEMNVSTLELGDSALYLCASSLSGLNGELFFGEGSRLTVL.

This CDR3 is CASTSTGTNTEAFF. In DNA, the CDR3 is TGTGCCAGCACTTCGACAGGGACGAACACTGAAGCTTTCTTT. This chain joins TRBV18 and TRBJ1-1; 7 nucleotides match TRBD1. The CDR3 has 14 amino acids. Germline V gene lookup returns CDR1 KGHSH and CDR2 LQKENI. J was trimmed by 1 base and V by 8 bases; bases with no gene match: 7.

The genes are TRBV27 and TRBJ2-7; 12 bases map to TRBD2. Germline lookup yields CDR1 MNHEY and CDR2 SMNVEV (reference sequence). J was trimmed by 3 bases and V by 6 bases; bases with no gene match: 12. This CDR3 is built from 17 residues. CDR3 protein: CASRRGTSGLGIYEQYF. DNA of the CDR3: TGTGCCAGCAGGCGGGGGACTAGCGGGTTAGGCATCTACGAGCAGTACTTC.

V gene TRBV27 combines with J gene TRBJ2-3; the D gene is possibly TRBD2 (6 bases). V lost 6 bases and J lost 0, with 16 bases in between. The length of the CDR3 is 16 residues. Germline CDR1 is MNHEY and CDR2 is SMNVEV (reference sequence). The CDR3 loop is CASSPFRDSSTDTQYF. Written as DNA, the CDR3 is TGTGCCAGCAGCCCTTTCCGGGACTCTAGCACAGATACGCAGTATTTT.